This TCR beta chain comes out of a study of T cell responses to AZD1222 COVID-19 vaccine. Repertoires were generated with immunoSEQ multiplex PCR, while TCRdb's copy carries only in-frame clones and drops some. Of 70,000 to 95,000 clones in the sample, approximately 89% were seen once. Remarks on this clone: Its specificity is not known.

The study's findings and limits: Two AZD1222 administrations were followed by greater Spike-specific TCR breadth and depth. Spike-wide coverage was observed for vaccine-associated CD4 TCRs, with dominant responses at 160-218 and 743-854. Baseline seropositivity characterized only a handful of AZD1222 recipients. Repertoire collection took place solely once the T cell response had peaked.

CDR1 is MNHNS and CDR2 is SASEGT in the germline V gene. V was cut by 3 bases and J by 4 bases, with 16 bases left in between. This CDR3 spans 16 amino acids. The receptor's source is an adult in good health. Sequenced here: peripheral blood, sampled on day 0 of MenACWY control vaccination. The chain links TRBV6-1 to TRBJ2-1; D not certain. CDR3 loop: CASSDEVVGRYNEQFF. Here the CDR3 DNA reads TGTGCCAGCAGTGACGAGGTTGTAGGTCGATACAATGAGCAGTTCTTC.